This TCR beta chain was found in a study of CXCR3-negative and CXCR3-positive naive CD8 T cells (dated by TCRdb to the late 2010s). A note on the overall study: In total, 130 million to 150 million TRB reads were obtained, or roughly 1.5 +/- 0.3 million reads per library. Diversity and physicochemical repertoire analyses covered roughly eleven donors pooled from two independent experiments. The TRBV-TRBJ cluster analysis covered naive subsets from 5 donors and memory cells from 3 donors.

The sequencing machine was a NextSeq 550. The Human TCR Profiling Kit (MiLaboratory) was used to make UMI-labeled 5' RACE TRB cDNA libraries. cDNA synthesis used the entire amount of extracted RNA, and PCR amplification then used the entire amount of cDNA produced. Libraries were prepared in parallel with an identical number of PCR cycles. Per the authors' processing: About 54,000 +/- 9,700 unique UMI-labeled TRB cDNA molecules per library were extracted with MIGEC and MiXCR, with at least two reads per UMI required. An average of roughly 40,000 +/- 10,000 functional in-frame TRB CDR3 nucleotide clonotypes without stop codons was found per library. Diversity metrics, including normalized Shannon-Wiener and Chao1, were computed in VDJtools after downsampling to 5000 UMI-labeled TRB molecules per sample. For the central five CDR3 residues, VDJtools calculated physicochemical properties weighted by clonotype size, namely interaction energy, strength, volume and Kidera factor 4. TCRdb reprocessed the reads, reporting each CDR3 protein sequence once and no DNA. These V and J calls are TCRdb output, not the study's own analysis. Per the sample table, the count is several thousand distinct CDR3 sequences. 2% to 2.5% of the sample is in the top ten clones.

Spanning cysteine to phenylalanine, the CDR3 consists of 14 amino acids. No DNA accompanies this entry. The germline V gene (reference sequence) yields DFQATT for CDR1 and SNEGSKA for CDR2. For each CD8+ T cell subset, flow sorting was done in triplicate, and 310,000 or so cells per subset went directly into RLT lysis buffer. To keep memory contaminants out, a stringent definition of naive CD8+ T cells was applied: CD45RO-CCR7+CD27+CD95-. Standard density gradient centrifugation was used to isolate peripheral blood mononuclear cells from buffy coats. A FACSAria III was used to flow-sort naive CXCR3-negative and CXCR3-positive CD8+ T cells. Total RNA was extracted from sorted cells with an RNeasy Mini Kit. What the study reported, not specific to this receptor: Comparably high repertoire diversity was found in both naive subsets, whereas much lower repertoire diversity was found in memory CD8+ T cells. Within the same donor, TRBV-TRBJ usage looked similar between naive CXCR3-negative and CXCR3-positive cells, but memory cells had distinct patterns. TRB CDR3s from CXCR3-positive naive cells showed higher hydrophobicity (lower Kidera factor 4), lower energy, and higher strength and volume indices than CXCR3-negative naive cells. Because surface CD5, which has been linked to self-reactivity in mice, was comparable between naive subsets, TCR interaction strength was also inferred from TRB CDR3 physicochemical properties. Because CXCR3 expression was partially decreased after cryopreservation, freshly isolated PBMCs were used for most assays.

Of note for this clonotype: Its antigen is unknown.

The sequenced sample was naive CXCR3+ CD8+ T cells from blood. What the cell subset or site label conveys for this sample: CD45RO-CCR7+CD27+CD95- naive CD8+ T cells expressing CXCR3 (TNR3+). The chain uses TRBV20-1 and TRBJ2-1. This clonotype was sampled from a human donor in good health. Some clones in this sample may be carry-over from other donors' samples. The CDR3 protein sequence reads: CSALVPSSYNEQFF.